This TCR beta chain is drawn from a study of radiotherapy plus CTLA-4 blockade in lung cancer. CDR3 length: 13 residues. The V and J ends lost 3 bases and 3 bases respectively, with 5 bases between them. Germline-derived CDR1 and CDR2 are SGHTA and FQGTGA. Generated by immunoSEQ multiplex PCR, the TCRdb table keeps only in-frame clones and is missing some. The sample includes 40,000 to 50,000 clones, more than 65% seen only once; the top ten take 9.8%. This chain links TRBV7-3 with TRBJ2-2; no reliable D call. The sample was peripheral blood, taken from a patient treated with radiotherapy plus ipilimumab. This TCR derives from a human donor with non-small cell lung cancer who had stable disease on radiotherapy plus ipilimumab. The CDR3 here is CASSFRDTGELFF. For the CDR3, the DNA is TGTGCCAGCAGCTTTAGAGACACCGGGGAGCTGTTTTTT.